This T cell receptor (beta chain) derives from a study of OX40 agonist ivuxolimab in advanced cancers. Produced via immunoSEQ multiplex PCR; TCRdb's table is partial and in-frame only. The data show 150,000 to 190,000 clones, 90% to 95% seen once. Patients were excluded for autoimmune disease history or systemic immunosuppression. Looked up from germline, CDR1 is SGHTA and CDR2 is FQGTGA. The CDR3 is made up of 13 amino acids. V was trimmed by 1 base and J by 6 bases, leaving 8 bases between them. This TCR was recovered from an adult with an advanced solid tumor such as melanoma, head and neck, liver or kidney cancer. The input for sequencing was CD4+ or CD8+ T cells sorted from blood, taken in a trial of the OX40 agonist ivuxolimab. The chain is built from TRBV7-3 and TRBJ2-3; no firm D call. The CDR3 sequence is CASSLMLADTQYF. The CDR3 DNA follows: TGTGCCAGCAGCTTAATGCTTGCGGATACGCAGTATTTT.